This T cell receptor (beta chain) is from a study of T cell repertoires in cytomegalovirus infection. At the level of the study: The authors used CMV epitopes that were HLA-C-restricted (recently identified) and HLA-B-restricted (well studied). General study points: Across the ex vivo response, the dominant clonotypes were HLA-C-restricted CMV-specific TCR beta clonotypes. Cumulative frequency of public TCR beta families picked out carriers of CMV plus the relevant HLA.

In its sample, this clonotype was seen once. Its antigen is not identified. One entry per CDR3 protein results from TCRdb running MiXCR on the reads. The sample has some 500,000 distinct CDR3 sequences, 40% seen once; the top ten hold around 46%. Germline V gene sequence: CDR1 LNHDA, CDR2 SQIVND (reference sequence). The CDR3 length is 15 residues. The trim removed 9 bases at V and 6 bases at J, leaving 13 bases unmatched. This clonotype originated in a human donor in good health (CMV status not recorded). Some clones in this sample may be carry-over from other donors' samples. This chain connects TRBV19 to TRBJ2-3, with 9 bases matching TRBD1. The specimen was cultured PBMCs, collected from culture after CMV antigen stimulation. The CDR3 nucleotides read TGTGCCAGCCAGGACCCCGGACAGGGGACCGATACGCAGTATTTT. Translating gives CASQDPGQGTDTQYF.